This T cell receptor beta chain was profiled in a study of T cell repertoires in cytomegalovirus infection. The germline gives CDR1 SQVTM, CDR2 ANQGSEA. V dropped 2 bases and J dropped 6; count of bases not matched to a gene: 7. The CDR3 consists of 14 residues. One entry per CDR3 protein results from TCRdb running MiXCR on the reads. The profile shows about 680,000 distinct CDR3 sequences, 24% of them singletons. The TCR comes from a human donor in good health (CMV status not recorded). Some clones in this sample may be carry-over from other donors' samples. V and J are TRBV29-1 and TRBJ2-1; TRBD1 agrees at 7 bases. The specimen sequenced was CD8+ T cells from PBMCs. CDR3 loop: CSVEPIGQANEQFF. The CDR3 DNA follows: TGCAGCGTTGAACCTATCGGACAGGCCAATGAGCAGTTCTTC.